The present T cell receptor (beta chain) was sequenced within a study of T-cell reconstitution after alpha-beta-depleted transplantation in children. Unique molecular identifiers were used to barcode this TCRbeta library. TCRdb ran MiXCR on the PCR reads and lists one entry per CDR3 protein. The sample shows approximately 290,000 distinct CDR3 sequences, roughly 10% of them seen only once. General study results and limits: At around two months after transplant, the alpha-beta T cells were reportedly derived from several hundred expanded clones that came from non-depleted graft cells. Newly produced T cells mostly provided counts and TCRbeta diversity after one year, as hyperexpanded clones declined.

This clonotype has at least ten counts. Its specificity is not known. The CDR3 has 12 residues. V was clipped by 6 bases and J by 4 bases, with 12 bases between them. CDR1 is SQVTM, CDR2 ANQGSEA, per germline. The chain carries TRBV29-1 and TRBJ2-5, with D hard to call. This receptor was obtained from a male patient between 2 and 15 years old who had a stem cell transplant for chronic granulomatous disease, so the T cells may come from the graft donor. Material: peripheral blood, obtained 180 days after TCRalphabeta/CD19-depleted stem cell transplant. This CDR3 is CSVTAWGETQYF. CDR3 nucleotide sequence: TGCAGCGTAACGGCTTGGGGAGAGACCCAGTACTTC.